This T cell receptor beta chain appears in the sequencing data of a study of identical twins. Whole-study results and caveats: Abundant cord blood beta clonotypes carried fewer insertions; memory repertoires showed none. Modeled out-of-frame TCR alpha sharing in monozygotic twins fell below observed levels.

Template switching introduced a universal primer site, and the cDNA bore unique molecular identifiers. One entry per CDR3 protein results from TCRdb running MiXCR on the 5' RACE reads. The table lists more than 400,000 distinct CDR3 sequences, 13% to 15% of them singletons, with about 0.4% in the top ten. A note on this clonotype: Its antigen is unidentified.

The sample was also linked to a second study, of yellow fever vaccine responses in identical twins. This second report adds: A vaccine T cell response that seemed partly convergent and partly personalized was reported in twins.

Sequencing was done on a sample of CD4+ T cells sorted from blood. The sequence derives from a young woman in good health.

The CDR3 sequence: CASSQGQTNYGYTF. CDR3 bases: TGTGCCAGTAGTCAGGGGCAGACTAACTATGGCTACACCTTC. The chain recombines TRBV19 with TRBJ1-2; weak D call: TRBD1 (6 bases). Trimming removed 5 bases from V and 0 bases from J, with 10 bases in between. Germline CDR1 reads LNHDA; CDR2 reads SQIVND (reference sequence). The CDR3 has 14 residues.